The clone carrying this TCR beta chain was observed a single time. As originally analysed: How many nucleated cells were present was estimated from reference gene primer amplification. The assay was immunoSEQ multiplex PCR, and TCRdb's table has in-frame clones only and misses some. V, J and clone size are those of that table, while D and trimming were read from the DNA. The table shows approximately 150,000 clones, with about 84% occurring only once. Those who participated ranged in age from roughly 18 to 90 years and resided in 20 to 30 US areas. Cohort 3 donors were reported recovered after two negative PCRs, clearance, or symptom resolution. The data were obtained in a study of blood T cell repertoires in COVID-19. Across the whole study: PBMCs, B-cell-depleted T cells, or T cells provided the cDNA or gDNA that made up the material.

Sample: PBMCs or T cells enriched from blood (not recorded which). The receptor's source is a man between 35 and 55 years old who had recovered from COVID-19.

CDR3 sequence: CASSLGQDTDTQYF. The CDR3 DNA follows: TGTGCCAGTAGTCTGGGACAGGACACAGATACGCAGTATTTT. This chain connects TRBV19 to TRBJ2-3; 8 positions match TRBD1. CDR3 length: 14 amino acids. Germline V gene lookup returns CDR1 LNHDA and CDR2 SQIVND (reference sequence). Trimming cost V 5 bases and J 2 bases; bases outside gene matches: 3. The whole variable domain, filled in from reference TRBV19 and TRBJ2-3, reads DGGITQSPKYLFRKEGQNVTLSCEQNLNHDAMYWYRQDPGQGLRLIYYSQIVNDFQKGDIAEGYSVSREKKESFPLTVTSAQKNPTAFYLCASSLGQDTDTQYFGPGTRLTVL.